The 21 T cell receptor beta chains reported below all come from one sample, sequenced in a study of T-cell reconstitution after alpha-beta-depleted transplantation in children. Preparation of the TCRbeta library was carried out with unique molecular identifiers. A single record per CDR3 protein comes from TCRdb applying MiXCR to the PCR reads. The profile shows approximately 270,000 distinct CDR3 sequences, roughly a quarter of them singletons. The input for sequencing was PBMCs, mostly from graft donor cells, taken 360 days after TCRalphabeta/CD19-depleted stem cell transplant. The source is a female patient aged 2-9 years who had a stem cell transplant for congenital amegakaryocytic thrombocytopenia, so the T cells may come from the graft donor.

This clonotype showed up many times. The CDR3: CASSQGPNTGELFF. DNA for the CDR3: TGTGCCAGCAGCCAAGGCCCGAACACCGGGGAGCTGTTTTTT. The J gene is TRBJ2-2, the V gene TRBV3-1; the D is unclear. V dropped 1 base and J dropped 0 bases, with 3 bases sitting between them. The CDR3 has 14 amino acids. Germline lookup yields CDR1 LGHDT and CDR2 YNNKEL (reference sequence).

J is TRBJ1-1 and V is TRBV12-3 or TRBV12-4; D is possibly TRBD1 (6 bases). The CDR3 contains 17 residues. Trimming shortened V by 6 bases and J by 10 bases, and 30 bases separated the two germline ends. CDR3 nucleotides: TGTGCCAGCAGCAAATCAGGGGAGAAAAGCACCCGAGTTGGAGCTTTCTTT. Its protein is CASSKSGEKSTRVGAFF.

The gene calls are TRBV6-1 and TRBJ2-2, with D hard to call. Germline V gene data show CDR1 as MNHNS and CDR2 as SASEGT. The CDR3 contains 10 residues. CDR3 sequence: CAFGTGELFF. As DNA, the CDR3 is TGTGCTTTCGGGACCGGGGAGCTGTTTTTT.

The chain joins TRBV20-1 to TRBJ2-1; D gene unclear. In germline, CDR1 is DFQATT, CDR2 SNEGSKA (reference sequence). The ends were cut back, 0 bases at V and 0 bases at J, with 12 bases in the middle. This CDR3 has 16 residues. The CDR3 is CSARDTSSSSYNEQFF. DNA of the CDR3: TGCAGTGCTAGAGATACGAGTTCCTCCTCCTACAATGAGCAGTTCTTC.

This clonotype was found a few times. For the CDR3, the DNA is TGTGCCAGCAGCTTGGCTCTTTGGGGGGCCACTGAAGCTTTCTTT. It codes for CASSLALWGATEAFF. V usage is TRBV5-5 and J usage is TRBJ1-1, with D possibly being TRBD1 (6 bases). CDR3 length equals 15 residues. Trimming cost V 0 bases and J 4 bases, with 13 bases left between them. Per the germline V gene, CDR1 is SGHKS and CDR2 is YYEKEE (reference sequence). The complete variable domain, with remaining parts taken from reference TRBV5-5 and TRBJ1-1, reads DAGVTQSPTHLIKTRGQQVTLRCSPISGHKSVSWYQQVLGQGPQFIFQYYEKEERGRGNFPDRFSARQFPNYSSELNVNALLLGDSALYLCASSLALWGATEAFFGQGTRLTVV.

This chain links TRBV30 with TRBJ1-4; D ambiguous. This CDR3 is 12 amino acids long. Trimming pared 0 bases from V and 7 bases from J, leaving 6 bases between. The germline gives CDR1 GTSNPN, CDR2 SVGIG (reference sequence). CDR3 sequence reads: CAWSVHPEKLFF. CDR3 in DNA: TGTGCCTGGAGTGTACACCCTGAAAAACTGTTTTTT.

V is TRBV19 and J is TRBJ2-3; 8 bases agree with TRBD1. Per the germline V gene, CDR1 is LNHDA and CDR2 is SQIVND (reference sequence). This CDR3 contains 18 residues. V was pared by 5 bases and J by 1 base, with 14 bases of the junction left unmatched. CDR3 amino acids: CASSSLWTGRQGTDTQYF. The CDR3 region has the DNA TGTGCCAGTAGTTCCCTATGGACAGGGCGCCAAGGCACAGATACGCAGTATTTT.

The chain has TRBV7-2 and TRBJ2-1; 11 nucleotides agree with TRBD1. Germline CDR1 SGHTA, CDR2 FQGNSA. V lost 5 bases, J lost 5 bases, and 11 bases stayed unmatched. The CDR3 length is 17 residues. CDR3 protein: CASSPRDRGLWDNEQFF. In DNA, the CDR3 is TGTGCCAGCAGCCCAAGGGACAGGGGGTTATGGGACAATGAGCAGTTCTTC.

The chain joins TRBV20-1 to TRBJ2-7; 7 bases line up with TRBD2. Losses at the gene ends were 3 bases for V and 5 bases for J; bases not matched to a gene: 4. Germline CDR1 DFQATT, CDR2 SNEGSKA (reference sequence). This CDR3 spans 12 amino acids. CDR3 region: CSASFGGNEQYF. The CDR3 DNA is TGCAGTGCTAGTTTCGGGGGGAACGAGCAGTACTTC.

The chain recombines TRBV5-1 with TRBJ2-7, with a possible D match to TRBD1 (5 bases). Looked up from germline, CDR1 is SGHRS and CDR2 is YFSETQ. The CDR3 contains 15 residues. V shed 4 bases and J shed 2 bases, with 16 bases lying between them. This CDR3 reads CASSHTTGATYEQYF. Written as DNA, the CDR3 is TGCGCCAGCAGCCATACCACAGGAGCCACCTACGAGCAGTACTTC.

This clonotype has only a few counts. This chain connects TRBV4-2 to TRBJ2-2, with TRBD2 matching over 10 bases. The CDR3 is 16 residues long. Trimming removed 1 base from V and 6 bases from J; junction bases left unmatched: 5. Germline V gene data show CDR1 as LGHNA and CDR2 as YNFKEQ. The CDR3, as DNA: TGTGCCAGCAGCCAAGTATCCGGGACTAGCGCCGGGGAGCTGTTTTTT. It specifies CASSQVSGTSAGELFF.

This clonotype was counted ten times or more. The chain has TRBV29-1 and TRBJ2-7; 10 bases fit TRBD2. The CDR3 covers 15 residues. CDR1 is SQVTM, CDR2 ANQGSEA, per germline. J gave up 0 bases and V 6 bases, and 8 bases lay outside the gene matches. In DNA form, the CDR3 reads TGCAGCGTCCTGTGGTCTAGCGGGAGCTCCTACGAGCAGTACTTC. Protein product: CSVLWSSGSSYEQYF.

This clonotype was counted a few times. The chain employs TRBV6-5 and TRBJ2-1, with no clear D. This CDR3 region has 11 residues. Germline V gene data show CDR1 as MNHEY and CDR2 as SVGAGI. V lost 4 bases to trimming and J lost 8 bases, with 6 bases between them. The CDR3 is CASSSGDEQFF. The CDR3 DNA reads as TGTGCCAGCAGTTCAGGCGATGAGCAGTTCTTC.

This clonotype was counted at least ten times. V and J are TRBV29-1 and TRBJ2-7, with D possibly called TRBD1 or TRBD2 (6 bases each). Germline CDR1 SQVTM, CDR2 ANQGSEA. Trimming left V 1 base short and J 4 bases short, with 17 bases between. This CDR3 spans 15 amino acids. In DNA, the CDR3 is TGCAGCGTTGAAGCCCCGGGGGCAGGGAGGTACGAGCAGTACTTC. Residues: CSVEAPGAGRYEQYF.

Only a few counts were recorded for this clonotype. The V call is TRBV28, the J call TRBJ1-6; no firm D call. Trimming left V 5 bases short and J 6 bases short, with 5 bases between. The CDR3 has 12 residues. Germline CDR1 and CDR2: MDHEN and SYDVKM. CDR3 sequence (DNA): TGTGCCAGCAGTCAACTTAATTCACCCCTCCACTTT. It encodes CASSQLNSPLHF.

V gene TRBV20-1 combines with J gene TRBJ2-2, with 9 positions matching TRBD2. Germline-derived CDR1 and CDR2 are DFQATT and SNEGSKA (reference sequence). Losses at the gene ends were 5 bases for V and 6 bases for J; bases not matched to a gene: 4. The CDR3 has 13 residues. The CDR3 loop is CSAGTSWAGELFF. DNA for the CDR3: TGCAGTGCTGGGACTAGCTGGGCCGGGGAGCTGTTTTTT.

This rearrangement joins TRBV4-3 to TRBJ1-6, with D perhaps matching TRBD1 (6 bases). The ends were cut back, 0 bases at V and 8 bases at J, with 8 bases in the middle. Germline assignment: CDR1 LGHNA and CDR2 YSLEER. The CDR3 consists of 14 residues. The CDR3 here is CASSQEGGHSPLHF. Written as DNA, the CDR3 is TGCGCCAGCAGCCAAGAGGGGGGCCATTCACCCCTCCACTTT.

The CDR3 loop is CSARGFSRETEAFF. The CDR3 region has the DNA TGCAGTGCTAGGGGATTCTCCAGAGAGACTGAAGCTTTCTTT. V gene TRBV20-1 combines with J gene TRBJ1-1, with D uncertain. The CDR3 sequence is 14 residues long. Germline CDR1 DFQATT, CDR2 SNEGSKA (reference sequence). V dropped 3 bases and J dropped 5 bases, with 16 bases sitting between them.

V usage is TRBV12-3 or TRBV12-4 and J usage is TRBJ2-2; weak D call: TRBD1 (6 bases). V was trimmed by 6 bases and J by 8 bases, leaving 19 bases between them. This CDR3 spans 15 amino acids. Here the CDR3 reads CASRGAYRSWGELFF. The CDR3 DNA reads as TGTGCCAGCAGGGGGGCATACCGCTCGTGGGGGGAGCTGTTTTTT.

This clonotype was recorded only once. The CDR3 region is CASSQAAHNYEQYF. The DNA of the CDR3 is TGTGCCAGCAGCCAAGCAGCCCATAACTACGAGCAGTACTTC. V is TRBV3-1 and J is TRBJ2-7; D is unclear. Germline V gives CDR1 LGHDT, CDR2 YNNKEL (reference sequence). CDR3 length: 14 amino acids. The V gene lost 1 base and the J gene lost 3 bases, with 10 bases spanning the gap.

This clonotype was recorded at least ten times. V gene TRBV5-8 combines with J gene TRBJ2-2; D is uncertain. The CDR3 has 13 amino acids. Germline CDR1 reads SGHTS; CDR2 reads YDEGEE. V was trimmed by 2 bases and J by 6 bases, leaving 8 bases between them. The CDR3 bases are TGTGCCAGCAGCTTTACCCAGGCCGGGGAGCTGTTTTTT. The encoded protein is CASSFTQAGELFF.